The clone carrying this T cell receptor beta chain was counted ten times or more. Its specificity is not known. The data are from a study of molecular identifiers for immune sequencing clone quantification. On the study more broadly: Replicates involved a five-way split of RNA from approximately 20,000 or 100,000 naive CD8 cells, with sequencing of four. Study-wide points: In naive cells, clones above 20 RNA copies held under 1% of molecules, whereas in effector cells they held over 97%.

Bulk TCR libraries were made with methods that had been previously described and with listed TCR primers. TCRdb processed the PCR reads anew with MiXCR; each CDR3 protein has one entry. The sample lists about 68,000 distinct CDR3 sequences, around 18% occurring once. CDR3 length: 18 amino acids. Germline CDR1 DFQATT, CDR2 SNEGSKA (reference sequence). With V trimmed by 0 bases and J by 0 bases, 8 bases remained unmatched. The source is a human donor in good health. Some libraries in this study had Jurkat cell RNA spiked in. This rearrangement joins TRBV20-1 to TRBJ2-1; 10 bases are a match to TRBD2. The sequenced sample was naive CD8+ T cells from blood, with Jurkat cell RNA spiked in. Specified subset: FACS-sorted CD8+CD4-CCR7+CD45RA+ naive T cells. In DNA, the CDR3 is TGCAGTGCTAGAGAGTCACTAGCGGGATTGCACTCCTACAATGAGCAGTTCTTC. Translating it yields CSARESLAGLHSYNEQFF.